This T cell receptor beta chain is drawn from a study of cytomegalovirus exposure and HLA in healthy donors. Whole-study results and caveats: Rates of TCR association differed by HLA locus in a later analysis, with DRB1 highest and HLA-C lowest.

Germline V lookup: CDR1 SGHAT, CDR2 FQNNGV. V lost 1 base and J lost 2, with 6 bases in between. This CDR3 comprises 14 residues. A remark on this clone: Its target is not known.

The study ran its PCR with 60 Vbeta and 13 Jbeta primers. Data came from immunoSEQ multiplex PCR; TCRdb stores just in-frame clones and leaves some out. Of 160,000 or so clones listed, around 77% are singletons. The TCR originated in a man aged 55 to 70 in good health and CMV-seronegative. Sample: PBMCs. The chain employs TRBV11-2 and TRBJ1-3; perhaps TRBD1 as D (5 bases). The CDR3 reads CASSLVGAGNTIYF. In nucleotides, the CDR3 is TGTGCCAGCAGCTTAGTAGGGGCTGGAAACACCATATATTTT.